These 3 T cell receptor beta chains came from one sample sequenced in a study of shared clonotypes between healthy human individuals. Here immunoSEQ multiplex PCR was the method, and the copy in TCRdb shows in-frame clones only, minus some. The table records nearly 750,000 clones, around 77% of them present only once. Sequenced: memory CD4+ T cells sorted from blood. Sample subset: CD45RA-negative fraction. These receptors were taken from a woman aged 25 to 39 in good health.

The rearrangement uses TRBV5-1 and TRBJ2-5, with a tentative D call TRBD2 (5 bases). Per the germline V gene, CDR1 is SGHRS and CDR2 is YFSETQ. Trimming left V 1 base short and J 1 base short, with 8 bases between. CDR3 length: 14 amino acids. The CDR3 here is CASSLTLAQETQYF. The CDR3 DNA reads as TGCGCCAGCAGCTTGACTCTAGCCCAAGAGACCCAGTACTTC. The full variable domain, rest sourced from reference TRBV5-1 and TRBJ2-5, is KAGVTQTPRYLIKTRGQQVTLSCSPISGHRSVSWYQQTPGQGLQFLFEYFSETQRNKGNFPGRFSGRQFSNSRSEMNVSTLELGDSALYLCASSLTLAQETQYFGPGTRLLVL.

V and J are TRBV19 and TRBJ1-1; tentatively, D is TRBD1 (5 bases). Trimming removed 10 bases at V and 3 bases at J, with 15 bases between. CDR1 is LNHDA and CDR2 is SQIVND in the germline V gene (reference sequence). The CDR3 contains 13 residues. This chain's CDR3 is CATGRGADTEAFF. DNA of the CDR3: TGTGCCACAGGAAGGGGTGCGGACACTGAAGCTTTCTTT.

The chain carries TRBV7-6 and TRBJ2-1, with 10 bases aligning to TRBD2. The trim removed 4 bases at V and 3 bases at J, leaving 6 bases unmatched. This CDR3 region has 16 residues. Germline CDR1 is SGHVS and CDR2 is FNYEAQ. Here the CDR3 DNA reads TGTGCCAGCAGCTCCAGGACTAGCGGATACTACAATGAGCAGTTCTTC. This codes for CASSSRTSGYYNEQFF. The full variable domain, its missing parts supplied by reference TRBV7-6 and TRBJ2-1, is GAGVSQSPRYKVTKRGQDVALRCDPISGHVSLYWYRQALGQGPEFLTYFNYEAQQDKSGLPNDRFSAERPEGSISTLTIQRTEQRDSAMYRCASSSRTSGYYNEQFFGPGTRLTVL.